The clone carrying this T cell receptor (beta chain) was detected many times. Its matching antigen is unknown. The data originate from a study of T-cell memory formation after mild COVID-19. Regarding the study as a whole: Second-wave clones reaching peak frequency on day 37 lacked confirmed SARS-CoV-2 specificity. Certain responding clones were present in pre-infection memory, suggesting participation of cross-reactive memory. Later expanders leaned toward CD4+, whereas clones contracting from day 15 to 85 were balanced CD4/CD8.

Using its own MiXCR run on the 5' RACE reads, TCRdb lists one record per CDR3 protein. The sample lists 30,000 to 45,000 distinct CDR3 sequences, around 10% occurring once. The germline CDR1 and CDR2 sequences are KGHSH and LQKENI. V trimming: 2 bases; J trimming: 9 bases; junction bases outside the gene matches: 14. The CDR3 sequence is 18 residues long. The sample consisted of PBMCs or a T cell subset sorted from them (not recorded which). The TCR sequence derives from a man aged 18 to 29 who had mild COVID-19 (a few samples of this study predate the infection). Cell type and time point are not known. The chain recombines TRBV18 with TRBJ1-6; TRBD1 matches 9 bases. CDR3 coding DNA: TGTGCCAGCTCACCATATGGACAGGGGCTTAATTTTGGTTCACCCCTCCACTTT. This codes for CASSPYGQGLNFGSPLHF.